This is a list of T cell receptor beta chains from one sample in a study of blood T cell repertoires in COVID-19. Sequencing was performed with immunoSEQ multiplex PCR; in TCRdb, only in-frame clones are kept and a portion is missing. The repertoire holds approximately 140,000 clones, around 85% seen once, with 17% in the top ten. The specimen was peripheral blood. These receptors originate from an elderly woman with acute or convalescent COVID-19. Each CDR3 is given with its conserved first and last residue. Each record gives: J gene, D gene, V gene, CDR3 length, CDR3 protein. A D gene is named only where the DNA matches it firmly.

j_call: TRBJ1-1
d_call: TRBD1
v_call: TRBV18
cdr3_length: 13
cdr3_aa: CASSSDRVTEAFF

j_call: TRBJ2-1
d_call: TRBD2
v_call: TRBV3-1/TRBV3-2
cdr3_length: 20
cdr3_aa: CASSLGRLAGVTSSYNEQFF

j_call: TRBJ2-5
d_call: TRBD1
v_call: TRBV5-1
cdr3_length: 14
cdr3_aa: CASSQGTAKETQYF

j_call: TRBJ2-7
d_call: -
v_call: TRBV30
cdr3_length: 16
cdr3_aa: CAWSLRTGEVGYEQYF

j_call: TRBJ2-5
d_call: TRBD1
v_call: TRBV7-9
cdr3_length: 15
cdr3_aa: CASSSGQGIGETQYF

j_call: TRBJ2-1
d_call: -
v_call: TRBV6-6
cdr3_length: 15
cdr3_aa: CASSSYRVPYNEQFF

j_call: TRBJ1-5
d_call: -
v_call: TRBV30
cdr3_length: 15
cdr3_aa: CAWSADRHANQPQHF

j_call: TRBJ2-3
d_call: -
v_call: TRBV14
cdr3_length: 14
cdr3_aa: CASSLLQGGDTQYF

j_call: TRBJ1-5
d_call: -
v_call: TRBV19
cdr3_length: 15
cdr3_aa: CASTPGQYSNQPQHF

j_call: TRBJ1-1
d_call: -
v_call: TRBV10-3
cdr3_length: 14
cdr3_aa: CAIKRLTENTEAFF

j_call: TRBJ1-6
d_call: -
v_call: TRBV9
cdr3_length: 15
cdr3_aa: CASSVVGGRNSPLHF

j_call: TRBJ1-1
d_call: -
v_call: TRBV20-1
cdr3_length: 14
cdr3_aa: CSASRQTLNTEAFF

j_call: TRBJ2-3
d_call: -
v_call: TRBV18
cdr3_length: 13
cdr3_aa: CASSPGGTDTQYF

j_call: TRBJ1-5
d_call: -
v_call: TRBV27
cdr3_length: 12
cdr3_aa: CASSHPGQPQHF

j_call: TRBJ1-2
d_call: -
v_call: TRBV6-2/TRBV6-3
cdr3_length: 15
cdr3_aa: CASSYPMRVGYGYTF

j_call: TRBJ1-1
d_call: -
v_call: TRBV19
cdr3_length: 14
cdr3_aa: CASSMDSLNTEAFF

j_call: TRBJ2-4
d_call: TRBD2
v_call: TRBV7-2
cdr3_length: 16
cdr3_aa: CASSFSGRANVDIQYF

j_call: TRBJ2-7
d_call: -
v_call: TRBV11-2
cdr3_length: 15
cdr3_aa: CASSLPGSGSYEQYF

j_call: TRBJ2-5
d_call: -
v_call: TRBV11-2
cdr3_length: 16
cdr3_aa: CASSLDGGREQETQYF

j_call: TRBJ2-1
d_call: -
v_call: TRBV7-9
cdr3_length: 15
cdr3_aa: CASSPYGTFQDEQFF

j_call: TRBJ1-1
d_call: -
v_call: TRBV18
cdr3_length: 16
cdr3_aa: CASSPIQGPGGTEAFF

j_call: TRBJ1-5
d_call: TRBD1
v_call: TRBV10-2
cdr3_length: 15
cdr3_aa: CASRQTGGSNQPQHF

j_call: TRBJ2-2
d_call: -
v_call: TRBV5-1
cdr3_length: 15
cdr3_aa: CASSLGFGNTGELFF

j_call: TRBJ1-2
d_call: TRBD1
v_call: TRBV10-3
cdr3_length: 14
cdr3_aa: CAISPGTEPFRYTF

j_call: TRBJ1-4
d_call: -
v_call: TRBV5-6
cdr3_length: 16
cdr3_aa: CASSLDSGATNEKLFF

j_call: TRBJ2-3
d_call: TRBD2
v_call: TRBV6-6
cdr3_length: 17
cdr3_aa: CASSRSPGLADTDTQYF

j_call: TRBJ2-3
d_call: TRBD2
v_call: TRBV2
cdr3_length: 15
cdr3_aa: CASKGTSGSTDTQYF

j_call: TRBJ1-5
d_call: -
v_call: TRBV7-2
cdr3_length: 15
cdr3_aa: CASSLGRASNQPQHF

j_call: TRBJ1-3
d_call: -
v_call: TRBV9
cdr3_length: 17
cdr3_aa: CASSGSGGPSSGNTIYF

j_call: TRBJ2-5
d_call: TRBD2
v_call: TRBV7-6
cdr3_length: 16
cdr3_aa: CASSLVPAGGVETQYF

j_call: TRBJ1-6
d_call: -
v_call: TRBV5-6
cdr3_length: 15
cdr3_aa: CASSLTGYKDSPLHF

j_call: TRBJ2-7
d_call: -
v_call: TRBV27
cdr3_length: 13
cdr3_aa: CASSLTGVGEQYF

j_call: TRBJ2-5
d_call: TRBD2
v_call: TRBV7-2
cdr3_length: 16
cdr3_aa: CASSQLGGRAQETQYF

j_call: TRBJ1-1
d_call: TRBD1
v_call: TRBV15
cdr3_length: 16
cdr3_aa: CATSRAFGQVDTEAFF

j_call: TRBJ2-2
d_call: -
v_call: TRBV2
cdr3_length: 14
cdr3_aa: CASSGRGDTGELFF

j_call: TRBJ2-2
d_call: TRBD1
v_call: TRBV13
cdr3_length: 13
cdr3_aa: CASRGDSTGELFF

j_call: TRBJ2-5
d_call: -
v_call: TRBV9
cdr3_length: 15
cdr3_aa: CASSGVGTAGGTQYF